The 32 T cell receptor beta chains below come from one sample, sequenced in a study of control samples from healthy donors and cancer patients. Produced via immunoSEQ multiplex PCR; TCRdb's table is partial and in-frame only. The sample lists just under 150,000 clones, about 91% occurring once. The sample consisted of blood. The receptors stem from a man aged 30 to 45 in good health.

This chain uses TRBV7-9 with TRBJ2-7, with a weak D call TRBD1 (7 bases). This CDR3 comprises 15 residues. V lost 1 base and J lost 5, with 15 bases in between. Germline V gene lookup returns CDR1 SEHNR and CDR2 FQNEAQ (reference sequence). CDR3 region: CASSLVTQGGNEQYF. The CDR3 DNA sequence: TGTGCCAGCAGCTTAGTTACCCAGGGGGGCAACGAGCAGTACTTC.

For this clone: The same CDR3 arises from other DNA sequences in this sample as well. V and J are TRBV2 and TRBJ1-2; tentative D call: TRBD1 (5 bases). In germline, CDR1 is SNHLY, CDR2 FYNNEI. V was cut by 1 base and J by 4 bases, with 10 bases left in between. This CDR3 is 14 amino acids long. The CDR3 loop reads CASSEGGRGYGYTF. The CDR3 bases are TGTGCCAGCAGTGAAGGGGGAAGGGGCTATGGCTACACCTTC.

This chain uses TRBV19 with TRBJ1-5; D call uncertain. CDR1 is LNHDA, CDR2 SQIVND, per germline (reference sequence). Trimming stripped 3 bases from V and 6 bases from J, with 12 bases between. This CDR3 region has 14 residues. In DNA form, the CDR3 reads TGTGCCAGTAGTATCTTAGCAGGTACTCAGCCCCAGCATTTT. Protein product: CASSILAGTQPQHF.

The genes are TRBV5-5 and TRBJ1-6, with 7 bases identical to TRBD1. CDR3 length: 14 amino acids. The V gene's germline CDR1 is SGHKS and CDR2 YYEKEE (reference sequence). V was pared by 4 bases and J by 6 bases, with 4 bases of the junction left unmatched. CDR3 DNA sequence: TGTGCCAGCAGCATAGGGACAGTTAATTCACCCCTCCACTTT. It encodes CASSIGTVNSPLHF.

The chain combines TRBV3-1 (or the pseudogene TRBV3-2) with TRBJ2-1, with 11 bases that match TRBD2. The J segment lost 7 bases and the V segment lost 4 bases, leaving 6 bases of the junction unmatched. This CDR3 contains 15 residues. Germline-derived CDR1 and CDR2 are LGHDT and YNNKEL (reference sequence). The CDR3: CASSRSGGAGNEQFF. In DNA, the CDR3 is TGTGCCAGCAGCCGTAGCGGGGGGGCAGGGAATGAGCAGTTCTTC.

The V call is TRBV28, the J call TRBJ1-1, with 7 bases fitting TRBD1. The length of the CDR3 is 17 residues. J gave up 0 bases and V 6 bases, and 13 bases lay outside the gene matches. Germline V lookup: CDR1 MDHEN, CDR2 SYDVKM. The CDR3 coding sequence is TGTGCCAGCAGCCAGACACCCCTACAGGGGATGAACACTGAAGCTTTCTTT. It codes for CASSQTPLQGMNTEAFF.

This sequence joins TRBV12-3 or TRBV12-4 and TRBJ1-5; 8 bases fit TRBD1. The CDR3 runs 13 residues. V shed 5 bases, J shed 6 bases, and the junction held 3 bases outside the gene matches. The CDR3 spells CASSPGTGQPQHF. In DNA form, the CDR3 reads TGTGCCAGCAGTCCCGGGACAGGTCAGCCCCAGCATTTT.

The count of this clone is one. Different DNA sequences within this sample yield the same CDR3. The V gene is TRBV7-3, the J gene TRBJ2-5; 8 bases agree with TRBD2. The germline V gene has CDR1 SGHTA and CDR2 FQGTGA. CDR3 length equals 15 residues. Trimming at V came to 0 bases and at J to 5 bases, leaving 5 bases not matched to a gene. The CDR3 DNA reads TGTGCCAGCAGCTTAACCCGGACTAGCCCGGAGACCCAGTACTTC. This encodes CASSLTRTSPETQYF.

The chain couples TRBV7-3 to TRBJ2-2, with 13 bases aligning to TRBD2. Germline CDR1 is SGHTA and CDR2 is FQGTGA. The CDR3 has 16 amino acids. The V and J ends lost 5 bases and 5 bases, in that order; junction bases with no gene match: 5. The CDR3: CASSKTGLAGTGELFF. CDR3 coding DNA: TGTGCCAGCAGCAAAACGGGACTAGCGGGGACCGGGGAGCTGTTTTTT. Using reference TRBV7-3 and TRBJ2-2 for the parts outside the CDR3, the full variable domain is GAGVSQTPSNKVTEKGKYVELRCDPISGHTALYWYRQSLGQGPEFLIYFQGTGAADDSGLPNDRFFAVRPEGSVSTLKIQRTERGDSAVYLCASSKTGLAGTGELFFGEGSRLTVL.

This chain links TRBV28 with TRBJ2-1, with 9 bases that match TRBD2. The CDR3 covers 18 residues. The germline V gene encodes CDR1 MDHEN and CDR2 SYDVKM. Trimming removed 4 bases from V and 0 bases from J; junction bases left unmatched: 10. The CDR3: CASSYLSSGAPSYNEQFF. The CDR3 DNA reads as TGTGCCAGCAGTTATCTATCTAGCGGGGCTCCCTCCTACAATGAGCAGTTCTTC. Full variable domain (rest looked up from reference TRBV28 and TRBJ2-1): DVKVTQSSRYLVKRTGEKVFLECVQDMDHENMFWYRQDPGLGLRLIYFSYDVKMKEKGDIPEGYSVSREKKERFSLILESASTNQTSMYLCASSYLSSGAPSYNEQFFGPGTRLTVL.

This clone came up a few times. V and J are TRBV9 and TRBJ1-1, with unresolved D. Per the germline V gene, CDR1 is SGDLS and CDR2 is YYNGEE. The CDR3 extends over 15 amino acids. V was trimmed by 4 bases and J by 7 bases, leaving 20 bases between them. The CDR3 here is CASSPRERVGSEAFF. The CDR3 region has the DNA TGTGCCAGCAGCCCCCGGGAGAGGGTGGGAAGTGAAGCTTTCTTT.

In this sample, this clone turned up once. The chain links TRBV19 to TRBJ1-1; unclear D gene. This CDR3 is 13 amino acids long. Germline values: CDR1 LNHDA, CDR2 SQIVND (reference sequence). The V end was cut by 3 bases, the J end by 1 base, with 6 bases between. The CDR3: CASSMDQNTEAFF. The CDR3 DNA is TGTGCCAGTAGTATGGACCAGAACACTGAAGCTTTCTTT.

To note about this clone: Since a far larger clone is one base different, this is likely a read error. The CDR3 region is CASSSGNEQFF. CDR3 nucleotides: TGTGCCAGCAGCTCGGGCAATGAGCAGTTCTTC. The rearrangement uses TRBV7-3 and TRBJ2-1, with D uncertain. From germline, CDR1 is SGHTA and CDR2 FQGTGA. The ends were cut back, 4 bases at V and 6 bases at J, with 4 bases in the middle. The CDR3 sequence is 11 residues long.

CDR3: CASSYVGASEKLFF. The CDR3, as DNA: TGTGCCAGCAGTTACGTGGGGGCTTCTGAAAAACTGTTTTTT. This chain connects TRBV6-5 to TRBJ1-4; a possible D gene is TRBD1 (6 bases). V was trimmed by 2 bases and J by 7 bases, leaving 11 bases between them. The CDR3 sequence is 14 residues long. Germline CDR1 and CDR2: MNHEY and SVGAGI.

This chain uses TRBV10-3 with TRBJ2-7, with no clear D. Germline CDR1 reads ENHRY; CDR2 reads SYGVKD. This CDR3 has 11 amino acids. V shed 2 bases and J shed 9 bases, with 8 bases lying between them. CDR3 amino acids: CAISEGIGQYF. The CDR3 DNA is TGTGCCATCAGTGAGGGTATTGGGCAGTACTTC.

The genes are TRBV10-3 and TRBJ2-3; possibly TRBD1 for D (5 bases). CDR3 length: 15 amino acids. V gave up 0 bases and J gave up 2 bases, with 9 bases separating them. Germline assignment: CDR1 ENHRY and CDR2 SYGVKD. CDR3 coding DNA: TGTGCCATCAGTGAGTCTCCGACAGTCACAGATACGCAGTATTTT. Its translation: CAISESPTVTDTQYF.

A single count supports this clone. The J gene is TRBJ2-2, the V gene TRBV19, with D perhaps matching TRBD1 (5 bases). The germline gives CDR1 LNHDA, CDR2 SQIVND (reference sequence). The CDR3 is 14 residues long. V shed 6 bases and J shed 1 base, with 9 bases lying between them. The CDR3 reads CASRYDRNTGELFF. DNA for the CDR3: TGTGCCAGTAGGTACGACAGGAACACCGGGGAGCTGTTTTTT.

This chain links TRBV5-6 with TRBJ2-5, with 12 bases lining up with TRBD1. The trim removed 4 bases at V and 5 bases at J, leaving 12 bases unmatched. The CDR3 extends over 17 amino acids. CDR1 is SGHDT, CDR2 YYEEEE, per germline. Here the CDR3 reads CASSHPSRDRGRETQYF. For the CDR3, the DNA is TGTGCCAGCAGCCACCCAAGCCGGGACAGGGGGCGGGAGACCCAGTACTTC.

A remark on this clone: One end of the junction is discordant with germline, which a read error may explain. The V and J genes are TRBV6-6 and TRBJ1-6; 7 bases align to TRBD1. The CDR3 has 19 residues. Germline V lookup: CDR1 MNHNY, CDR2 SVGAGI (reference sequence). The CDR3 is CASSPDRAKTGLPYSPPHF. The CDR3 DNA is TGTGCCAGCAGTCCTGACAGGGCGAAAACTGGTCTCCCATATTCACCCCCCCACTTT.

The chain carries TRBV13 and TRBJ2-3; 9 bases map to TRBD2. The CDR3 is made up of 13 amino acids. The ends lost 5 bases at V and 5 bases at J; junction bases unmatched: 2. In germline, CDR1 is PRHDT, CDR2 FYEKMQ (reference sequence). CDR3 sequence: CASSPLAGDTQYF. The CDR3 nucleotides read TGTGCCAGCAGCCCACTAGCGGGAGATACGCAGTATTTT. Drawing the rest from reference TRBV13 and TRBJ2-3, the complete variable domain is AAGVIQSPRHLIKEKRETATLKCYPIPRHDTVYWYQQGPGQDPQFLISFYEKMQSDKGSIPDRFSAQQFSDYHSELNMSSLELGDSALYFCASSPLAGDTQYFGPGTRLTVL.

This clone has more than one count but fewer than ten. The rearrangement uses TRBV12-3 or TRBV12-4 and TRBJ2-3; D is undetermined. With 6 bases removed from V and 2 bases from J, the gap between germline ends came to 6 bases. The CDR3 is 12 residues long. The DNA for the CDR3 is TGTGCCAGCAGCCGAAACACAGATACGCAGTATTTT. This translates into CASSRNTDTQYF.

J is TRBJ2-7 and V is TRBV24-1; no firm D call. V gave up 4 bases and J gave up 0 bases, with 9 bases separating them. The CDR3 runs to 14 residues. Germline V gene sequence: CDR1 KGHDR, CDR2 SFDVKD. The CDR3 DNA reads as TGTGCCACCAGTGACTCCGGGCCCTCCTACGAGCAGTACTTC. This codes for CATSDSGPSYEQYF.

This sequence joins TRBV28 and TRBJ1-2, with unresolved D. This CDR3 region has 12 residues. The germline gives CDR1 MDHEN, CDR2 SYDVKM. Between the trimmed V and J ends, which lost 2 bases and 8 bases, there was a span of 9 bases. CDR3 region: CASSLEGGGYTF. CDR3 DNA: TGTGCCAGCAGTTTAGAGGGCGGAGGCTACACCTTC.

This chain connects TRBV6-5 to TRBJ2-7; 11 bases are a match to TRBD2. This CDR3 comprises 15 residues. Germline-derived CDR1 and CDR2 are MNHEY and SVGAGI. The V gene end was trimmed by 8 bases and the J gene end by 4 bases; junction bases not matched to a gene: 10. The CDR3: CASHSGGAIQYEQYF. In DNA form, the CDR3 reads TGTGCCAGCCATAGCGGGGGGGCTATCCAATACGAGCAGTACTTC.

The rearrangement uses TRBV5-1 and TRBJ2-3, with D maybe TRBD1 (6 bases). The CDR3 totals 17 residues. CDR1 and CDR2 from the germline V gene are SGHRS and YFSETQ. The V end lost 4 bases, the J end lost 3 bases, and 21 bases lay between the germline ends. The CDR3 sequence: CASSPSLLGGRTDTQYF. DNA of the CDR3: TGCGCCAGCAGCCCCTCCTTGTTAGGGGGTAGGACAGATACGCAGTATTTT.

The chain links TRBV9 to TRBJ1-3; TRBD1 matches 7 bases. The germline V gene encodes CDR1 SGDLS and CDR2 YYNGEE. J was trimmed by 2 bases and V by 2 bases; bases with no gene match: 7. This CDR3 has 16 residues. The CDR3 loop is CASSVAAGGTGNTIYF. The CDR3 nucleotides are TGTGCCAGCAGCGTGGCGGCAGGGGGGACTGGAAACACCATATATTTT.

The chain is built from TRBV2 and TRBJ1-4; possible D gene TRBD1, 6 bases. V lost 6 bases and J 0 bases, leaving 17 bases between the germline ends. The germline V gene has CDR1 SNHLY and CDR2 FYNNEI. This CDR3 has 17 amino acids. CDR3 protein: CASRDSTGRPTNEKLFF. CDR3 coding DNA: TGTGCCAGCAGAGATTCGACAGGTCGACCAACTAATGAAAAACTGTTTTTT.

V usage is TRBV5-1 and J usage is TRBJ2-7, with 7 bases aligning to TRBD2. The J segment lost 3 bases and the V segment lost 0 bases, leaving 6 bases of the junction unmatched. CDR3 length: 15 amino acids. Germline CDR1 is SGHRS and CDR2 is YFSETQ. As DNA, the CDR3 is TGCGCCAGCAGCTTGGCCCCAGCTAGCGGCTACGAGCAGTACTTC. Amino acid sequence: CASSLAPASGYEQYF.

This chain connects TRBV4-1 to TRBJ2-1; the match to TRBD2 covers 9 bases. The V segment lost 0 bases and the J segment 7 bases; nucleotides outside the gene matches: 13. The length of the CDR3 is 18 residues. Germline V gene data show CDR1 as MGHRA and CDR2 as YSYEKL. The DNA for the CDR3 is TGCGCCAGCAGCCAAGATGGTGTACTAGCGGGTCGAGGGAATGAGCAGTTCTTC. This encodes CASSQDGVLAGRGNEQFF.

The chain employs TRBV11-2 and TRBJ1-5, with 9 nucleotides matching TRBD1. CDR3 size: 15 residues. The V segment lost 5 bases and the J segment 3 bases; nucleotides outside the gene matches: 5. Germline CDR1 reads SGHAT; CDR2 reads FQNNGV. CDR3 in amino acids: CASSAWDRDNQPQHF. The CDR3 bases are TGTGCCAGCAGCGCATGGGACAGGGACAATCAGCCCCAGCATTTT.

This sequence joins TRBV18 and TRBJ2-3, with 8 positions matching TRBD2. The CDR3 is made up of 17 amino acids. CDR1 KGHSH and CDR2 LQKENI come from the germline V gene. Germline trimming cut 1 base from V and 4 bases from J; bases unmatched to any gene: 10. In DNA, the CDR3 is TGTGCCAGCTCACCACGGGGTGGTCGGGGGGGGCCAGATACGCAGTATTTT. Amino acid sequence: CASSPRGGRGGPDTQYF.

The J gene is TRBJ2-7, the V gene TRBV3-1 (or the pseudogene TRBV3-2); 10 bases line up with TRBD2. Germline-derived CDR1 and CDR2 are LGHDT and YNNKEL (reference sequence). The CDR3 is made up of 16 amino acids. With 1 base clipped from V and 2 bases from J, the junction kept 5 bases outside the gene matches. CDR3 nucleotide sequence: TGTGCCAGCAGCCAAGGGAGGACTAGCGGTACCTACGAGCAGTACTTC. As protein: CASSQGRTSGTYEQYF.